One T cell receptor beta chain is described in this entry. The source of the sample is a study of cytomegalovirus exposure and HLA in healthy donors. CDR1 is SGHTA and CDR2 is FQGNSA in the germline V gene. This CDR3 is built from 15 residues. Trimming removed 4 bases from V and 0 bases from J; junction bases left unmatched: 4. 60 Vbeta and 13 Jbeta primers were used in PCR. The assay was immunoSEQ multiplex PCR, and TCRdb's table has in-frame clones only and misses some. This sample yields 150,000 or so clones, of which around two thirds are seen a single time; around 1.6% belongs to the top ten. This chain links TRBV7-2 with TRBJ2-3, with 7 bases that match TRBD1. The source of this sequence is a woman aged 18-29 years in good health and CMV-seronegative. The sequenced sample was PBMCs. The CDR3 loop reads CASSSKQGSTDTQYF. For the CDR3, the DNA is TGTGCCAGCAGCTCCAAACAGGGGAGCACAGATACGCAGTATTTT.